The present entry profiles one T cell receptor beta chain with its context. Antigen: not known. The germline V gene encodes CDR1 SEHNR and CDR2 FQNEAQ (reference sequence). V gave up 4 bases and J gave up 7 bases, with 13 bases separating them. CDR3 length: 14 residues. This sample was included in a study of T cells after posttransplantation cyclophosphamide. Study-wide points: Donor CD8+ memory clones often dominated recipient blood repertoires at later times. TRB overlap between skin or GI tissue T cells and blood was limited. After PTCy, TRB diversity resembled that of CNI/methotrexate controls.

Profiled with immunoSEQ multiplex PCR; TCRdb holds only in-frame clones, not every one. Of some 10,000 clones listed, approximately 78% were seen once; the top ten hold 4.5% to 5.5%. A marrow graft followed busulfan-fludarabine conditioning, with cyclophosphamide on days +3 and +4. This clonotype originated in a female patient aged 45 to 65 who received an allogeneic stem cell transplant from a related donor, was CMV-positive, and had no GVHD. Some T cells could come from the graft donor. The starting material was PBMCs, obtained after allogeneic stem cell transplant with posttransplant cyclophosphamide. The V and J genes are TRBV7-9 and TRBJ1-4; perhaps TRBD1 as D (5 bases). CDR3 nucleotide sequence: TGTGCCAGCAGCTCGGGGACTGTAGGTGAAAAACTGTTTTTT. Its translation: CASSSGTVGEKLFF.